This T cell receptor (beta chain) derives from a study of type 1 regulatory T cells (dated by TCRdb to the early 2020s). Study-level background: An in vitro protocol by which a Tr1-enriched, alloantigen-specific CD4 T cell product named T-allo10 was generated was characterized in the study. T-allo10 was being tested clinically in patients with hematological malignancies who were undergoing allogeneic hematopoietic stem cell transplantation.

With respect to this clonotype: The antigen it recognizes is unknown. Base qualities were left out, and no much larger clone turns up one base away.

The reads were generated on an Illumina MiSeq. TCRdb took the public reads, trimmed them with fastp at Q25, ran MiXCR for clone calling and kept in-frame beta chains. Each record represents a unique CDR3 protein, reported with the most common genes and DNA among its rows. In this sample the table shows 20,000 or so distinct CDR3 sequences, 40% to 55% of which occur a single time. The top ten hold 4% to 6% of the sample. The junction carries 15 bases between V and J, which are trimmed by 1 base and 6 bases respectively. Including the terminal cysteine and phenylalanine, the CDR3 comprises 15 residues. CDR3 DNA only is kept here, 45 bases in frame from base 1. Based on the germline V gene, the CDR1 and CDR2 sequences are MGHRA and YSYEKL.

This TCR was recovered from a human donor in good health. Sequencing used cultured T cells, either the whole culture or a sorted T cell fraction (not recorded which). The V and J segments used are TRBV4-1 and TRBJ1-1; D gene: possibly TRBD1, on 5 matching bases. CDR3 protein: CASSQVWGVMAEAFF. The DNA sequence is TGCGCCAGCAGCCAAGTGTGGGGCGTTATGGCTGAAGCTTTCTTT.